The clone carrying this TCR beta chain was counted ten times or more. Its antigen is not known. TCRdb re-called the 5' RACE reads with MiXCR, one entry per CDR3 protein. Of about 150,000 distinct CDR3 sequences listed, under 4.5% were seen once; the top ten hold more than 7%. The germline V gene encodes CDR1 MNHEY and CDR2 SVGEGT. Losses at the gene ends were 5 bases for V and 6 bases for J; bases not matched to a gene: 5. This CDR3 spans 15 amino acids. This entry comes from a study of identical twins. Study results and limitations: The degree of excess twin sharing was weaker in beta out-of-frame sequences. Twin sharing of out-of-frame TCR alpha was underestimated by models in monozygotic pairs. Zero-insertion analyses could be partly confounded by invariant MAIT and iNKT cells.

Healthy Caucasian individuals made up all the donors. J is TRBJ2-1 and V is TRBV6-2 or TRBV6-3; TRBD2 matches 12 bases. The clonotype originates from a man aged 18 to 29 in good health. The specimen sequenced was memory T cells sorted from blood. This chain's CDR3 is CASSKLAGGPNEQFF. DNA of the CDR3: TGTGCCAGCAGTAAACTAGCGGGAGGACCCAATGAGCAGTTCTTC.